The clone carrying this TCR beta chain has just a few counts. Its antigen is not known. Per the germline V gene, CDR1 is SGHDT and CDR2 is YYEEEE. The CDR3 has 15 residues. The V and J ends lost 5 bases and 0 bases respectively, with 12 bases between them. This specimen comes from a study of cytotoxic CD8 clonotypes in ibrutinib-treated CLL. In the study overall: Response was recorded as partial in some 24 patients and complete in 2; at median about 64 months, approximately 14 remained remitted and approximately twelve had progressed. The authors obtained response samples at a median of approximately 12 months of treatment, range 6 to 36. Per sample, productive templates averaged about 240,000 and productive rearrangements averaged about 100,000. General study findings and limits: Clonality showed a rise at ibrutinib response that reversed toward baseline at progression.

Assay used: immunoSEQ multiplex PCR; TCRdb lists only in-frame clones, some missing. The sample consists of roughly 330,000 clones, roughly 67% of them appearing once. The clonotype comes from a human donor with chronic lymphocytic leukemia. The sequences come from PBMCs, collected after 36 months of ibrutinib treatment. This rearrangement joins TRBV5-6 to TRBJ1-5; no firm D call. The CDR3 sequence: CASSRGSYSNQPQHF. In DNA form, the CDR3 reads TGTGCCAGCAGTCGGGGAAGTTATAGCAATCAGCCCCAGCATTTT.